One and the same sample provided the 19 T cell receptor beta chains below, sequenced in a study of early T cells in non-severe SARS-CoV-2 infection. A single record per CDR3 protein comes from TCRdb applying MiXCR to the 5' RACE reads. This table has more than 70,000 distinct CDR3 sequences, around 10% appearing once. Material: whole blood, obtained at baseline. These TCRs come from an adult who was a healthcare worker with PCR-confirmed SARS-CoV-2 infection or an uninfected control (not recorded which).

This clonotype was seen more than once but under ten times. The V and J genes are TRBV30 and TRBJ2-2; D gene ambiguous. The length of the CDR3 is 12 residues. CDR1 and CDR2 (germline): GTSNPN, SVGIG (reference sequence). CDR3 amino acids: CADGTNTGELFF. The DNA for the CDR3 is TGTGCGGACGGAACGAACACCGGGGAGCTGTTTTTT.

The chain has TRBV2 and TRBJ1-1, with 7 positions matching TRBD1. Germline V gene lookup returns CDR1 SNHLY and CDR2 FYNNEI. Unmatched junction bases numbered 9, after V lost 7 bases and J lost 7 bases. This CDR3 is built from 13 residues. The CDR3 sequence is CASTGPGGIEAFF. CDR3 in DNA: TGTGCCAGCACGGGACCAGGGGGAATTGAAGCTTTCTTT.

The J gene is TRBJ2-1, the V gene TRBV29-1, with 9 bases matching TRBD1. J gave up 4 bases and V 8 bases, and 9 bases lay outside the gene matches. Germline V gene data show CDR1 as SQVTM and CDR2 as ANQGSEA. The CDR3 length is 14 residues. DNA of the CDR3: TGCAGCATACTCGGGACAGGGTCGTACAATGAGCAGTTCTTC. Protein sequence: CSILGTGSYNEQFF.

As concerns this clonotype: Germline is not matched at one junction end, which may reflect a read error. This rearrangement joins TRBV6-2 or TRBV6-3 to TRBJ1-6, with TRBD1 identical over 9 bases. CDR1 MNHEY and CDR2 SVGEGT come from the germline V gene. The CDR3 is 19 residues long. CDR3 in amino acids: CASSYTQGALHSYDSPLHF. DNA for the CDR3: TGTGCCAGCAGTTACACACAGGGGGCTCTCCACTCCTATGATTCACCCCTCCACTTT.

This clonotype was detected only a few times. The chain couples TRBV2 to TRBJ2-2; D gene ambiguous. V was trimmed by 1 base and J by 8 bases, leaving 14 bases between them. Germline V lookup: CDR1 SNHLY, CDR2 FYNNEI. The CDR3 loop spans 15 amino acids. The CDR3 DNA follows: TGTGCCAGCAGTGAAGTATCCCCATCACTTGGGGAGCTGTTTTTT. Encoded protein: CASSEVSPSLGELFF.

This clonotype came up a few times. This rearrangement joins TRBV7-2 to TRBJ2-7, with 8 bases lining up with TRBD1. Per germline, CDR1 SGHTA and CDR2 FQGNSA. The CDR3 contains 14 residues. V lost 5 bases, J lost 2 bases, and 5 bases stayed unmatched. CDR3: CASSVGTGAYEQYF. CDR3 in DNA: TGTGCCAGCAGCGTAGGGACAGGAGCCTACGAGCAGTACTTC.

This clonotype was seen a few times. The chain carries TRBV7-9 and TRBJ1-1; TRBD1 matches 7 bases. V gave up 2 bases and J gave up 4 bases; unmatched junction bases: 4. Germline CDR1 SEHNR, CDR2 FQNEAQ (reference sequence). The CDR3 spans 14 residues. The chain's CDR3 is CASSLYRGGTEAFF. The CDR3 DNA reads as TGTGCCAGCAGCTTATACAGGGGAGGCACTGAAGCTTTCTTT. Complete variable domain (other parts from reference TRBV7-9 and TRBJ1-1): DTGVSQNPRHKITKRGQNVTFRCDPISEHNRLYWYRQTLGQGPEFLTYFQNEAQLEKSRLLSDRFSAERPKGSFSTLEIQRTEQGDSAMYLCASSLYRGGTEAFFGQGTRLTVV.

The table lists this clonotype with a few counts. This sequence joins TRBV30 and TRBJ2-2, with D possibly being TRBD2 (6 bases). CDR1 GTSNPN and CDR2 SVGIG come from the germline V gene (reference sequence). The germline V and J ends were trimmed by 2 bases and 6 bases, with 13 bases remaining between them. This CDR3 has 14 amino acids. This CDR3 reads CAWSSGSSSGELFF. The CDR3 DNA follows: TGTGCCTGGAGTTCCGGGAGCAGCTCCGGGGAGCTGTTTTTT.

This clonotype was detected only a few times. The chain recombines TRBV11-2 with TRBJ2-1, with D possibly being TRBD2 (5 bases). The CDR3 is 17 amino acids. Deletions cut 3 bases from V and 3 bases from J, with 18 bases between. CDR1 and CDR2 from the germline V gene are SGHAT and FQNNGV. CDR3 nucleotide sequence: TGTGCCAGCAGCTTTTTTCCGCTGCTCGAGGGCTACAATGAGCAGTTCTTC. It yields the protein CASSFFPLLEGYNEQFF.

The chain is built from TRBV5-4 and TRBJ1-1; D unresolved. The CDR3 consists of 11 residues. Germline CDR1 is SGHNT and CDR2 is YYREEE (reference sequence). Trimming cost V 7 bases and J 6 bases, with 10 bases left between them. For the CDR3, the DNA is TGTGCCAGCGGCAGTAACGCTGAAGCTTTCTTT. Protein: CASGSNAEAFF. The whole variable domain, remainder taken from reference TRBV5-4 and TRBJ1-1, is ETGVTQSPTHLIKTRGQQVTLRCSSQSGHNTVSWYQQALGQGPQFIFQYYREEENGRGNFPPRFSGLQFPNYSSELNVNALELDDSALYLCASGSNAEAFFGQGTRLTVV.

The gene calls are TRBV15 and TRBJ2-7; 10 nucleotides line up with TRBD1. Unmatched junction bases numbered 7, after V lost 4 bases and J lost 4 bases. The CDR3 loop spans 15 amino acids. Germline V gene lookup returns CDR1 LNHNV and CDR2 YYDKDF (reference sequence). The CDR3 loop is CATSITRTGGYEQYF. CDR3 in DNA: TGTGCCACCAGCATTACCCGGACAGGGGGATACGAGCAGTACTTC.

This clonotype was recorded at least ten times. The V gene is TRBV29-1, the J gene TRBJ1-4, with D maybe TRBD1 (5 bases). The ends were cut back, 7 bases at V and 6 bases at J, with 12 bases in the middle. The CDR3 has 12 amino acids. Germline CDR1 and CDR2: SQVTM and ANQGSEA. In DNA, the CDR3 is TGCAGCGCCGACACGGGGGATGAAAAACTGTTTTTT. Its translation: CSADTGDEKLFF.

J is TRBJ2-2 and V is TRBV11-2; D not resolved. Germline CDR1 is SGHAT and CDR2 is FQNNGV. V was clipped by 1 base and J by 6 bases, with 9 bases between them. The CDR3 length is 14 residues. CDR3: CASSLVPGPGELFF. For the CDR3, the DNA is TGTGCCAGCAGCTTAGTCCCAGGTCCCGGGGAGCTGTTTTTT.

This clonotype was seen ten or more times. This rearrangement joins TRBV29-1 to TRBJ1-2, with 7 positions matching TRBD1. The germline V gene encodes CDR1 SQVTM and CDR2 ANQGSEA. J lost 4 bases, V lost 0 bases, and 5 bases had no gene match. This CDR3 spans 14 amino acids. CDR3 nucleotides: TGCAGCGTTGAAGAGCCGGGACAGCCCTATGGCTACACCTTC. This translates into CSVEEPGQPYGYTF.

The table lists this clonotype with many counts. The rearrangement links TRBV10-3 to TRBJ2-3, with D possibly matching TRBD1 (5 bases). Trimming cost V 4 bases and J 5 bases, with 16 bases left between them. The CDR3 is made up of 15 amino acids. CDR1 and CDR2 from the germline V gene are ENHRY and SYGVKD. The DNA for the CDR3 is TGTGCCATCAGTGTAGTCAGGGCGTTGGGAGATACGCAGTATTTT. It specifies CAISVVRALGDTQYF.

The chain uses TRBV12-3 or TRBV12-4 and TRBJ2-4; no reliable D call. This CDR3 is 15 amino acids long. V lost 1 base, J lost 4 bases, and 11 bases lay in between. The CDR3 sequence: CASSLGEAIKNIQYF. The CDR3 DNA reads as TGTGCCAGCAGTTTAGGTGAAGCGATAAAAAACATTCAGTACTTC.

In its sample, this clonotype was seen a few times. The V gene is TRBV27, the J gene TRBJ1-2; D is uncertain. The CDR3 consists of 13 residues. The germline CDR1 and CDR2 sequences are MNHEY and SMNVEV (reference sequence). V gave up 7 bases and J gave up 0 bases, with 9 bases separating them. CDR3 sequence reads: CASKFGTNYGYTF. The CDR3 coding sequence is TGTGCCAGCAAATTCGGTACTAACTATGGCTACACCTTC.

V and J are TRBV4-3 and TRBJ2-7; D is unresolved. V was pared by 1 base and J by 2 bases, with 6 bases between. Germline CDR1 is LGHNA and CDR2 is YSLEER. The CDR3 length is 13 residues. This CDR3 is CASSQGGTYEQYF. DNA for the CDR3: TGCGCCAGCAGCCAAGGTGGCACCTACGAGCAGTACTTC.

This clonotype occurred a few times. This chain links TRBV20-1 with TRBJ1-4, with TRBD1 identical over 7 bases. Germline V gene sequence: CDR1 DFQATT, CDR2 SNEGSKA (reference sequence). The CDR3 runs 15 residues. V lost 3 bases to trimming and J lost 10 bases; unmatched junction nucleotides: 14. The CDR3 region has the DNA TGCAGTGCTAGTAGGACAGGTGGAGGTGTTACAAAACTGTTTTTT. Protein product: CSASRTGGGVTKLFF.